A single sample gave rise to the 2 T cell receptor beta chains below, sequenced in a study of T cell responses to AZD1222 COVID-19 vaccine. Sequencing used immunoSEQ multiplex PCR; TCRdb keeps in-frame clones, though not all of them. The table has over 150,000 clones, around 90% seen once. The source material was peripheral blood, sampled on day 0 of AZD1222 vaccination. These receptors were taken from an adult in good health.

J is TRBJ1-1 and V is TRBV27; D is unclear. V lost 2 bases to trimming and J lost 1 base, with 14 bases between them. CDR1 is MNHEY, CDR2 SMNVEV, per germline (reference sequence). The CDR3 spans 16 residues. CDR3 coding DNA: TGTGCCAGCAGTTTAGAGGGTTTGGTAGGGAACACTGAAGCTTTCTTT. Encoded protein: CASSLEGLVGNTEAFF.

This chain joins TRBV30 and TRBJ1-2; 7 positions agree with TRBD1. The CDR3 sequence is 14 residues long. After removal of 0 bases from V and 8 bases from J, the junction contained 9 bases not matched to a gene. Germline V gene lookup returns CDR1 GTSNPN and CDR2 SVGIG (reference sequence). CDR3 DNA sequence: TGTGCCTGGAGTGTAGAAGAGGGGGCTGGGGGCTACACCTTC. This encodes CAWSVEEGAGGYTF.